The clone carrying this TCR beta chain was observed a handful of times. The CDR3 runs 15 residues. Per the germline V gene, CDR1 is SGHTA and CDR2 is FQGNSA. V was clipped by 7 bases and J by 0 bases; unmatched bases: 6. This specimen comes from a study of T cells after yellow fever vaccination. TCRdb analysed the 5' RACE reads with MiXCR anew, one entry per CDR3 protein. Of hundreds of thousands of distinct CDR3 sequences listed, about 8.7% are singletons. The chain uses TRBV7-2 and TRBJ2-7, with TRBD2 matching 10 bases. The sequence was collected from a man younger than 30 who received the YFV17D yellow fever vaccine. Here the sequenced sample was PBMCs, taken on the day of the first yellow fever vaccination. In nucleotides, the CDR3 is TGTGCCAGCATTCTCAGCGGGGGGGCCTCCTACGAGCAGTACTTC. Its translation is CASILSGGASYEQYF.